The 9 T cell receptor beta chains below all came from one sample that was sequenced in a study of blood T cell repertoires in COVID-19. Some clones are missing from TCRdb's copy, which holds only in-frame ones; the method was immunoSEQ multiplex PCR. The sample lists under 95,000 clones; 75% to 95% were seen once. Source material: peripheral blood. These receptors were taken from a woman in her 50s in a cohort sampled during active COVID-19.

This chain links TRBV6-4 with TRBJ1-3; D unclear. CDR3 length equals 18 residues. Deletions cut 2 bases from V and 0 bases from J, with 17 bases between. Germline CDR1 reads MRHNA; CDR2 reads SNTAGT. CDR3 sequence reads: CASSDPTVTPSSGNTIYF. The CDR3 DNA follows: TGTGCCAGCAGTGACCCTACCGTTACCCCGAGCTCTGGAAACACCATATATTTT.

The chain joins TRBV9 to TRBJ2-7; D may be TRBD2 (5 bases). This CDR3 comprises 14 residues. Germline assignment: CDR1 SGDLS and CDR2 YYNGEE. V was trimmed by 4 bases and J by 5 bases, leaving 16 bases between them. CDR3 region: CASSPRGSDHEQYF. For the CDR3, the DNA is TGTGCCAGCAGCCCCCGGGGTAGCGACCACGAGCAGTACTTC.

The chain joins TRBV11-2 to TRBJ1-2; D is unresolved. Germline V gene data show CDR1 as SGHAT and CDR2 as FQNNGV. The V end was cut by 5 bases, the J end by 8 bases, with 27 bases between. The CDR3 contains 17 residues. CDR3 in amino acids: CASSPRTGSQNFGGYTF. CDR3 coding DNA: TGTGCCAGCAGCCCACGAACCGGGAGTCAAAACTTCGGGGGCTACACCTTC.

The chain links TRBV5-1 to TRBJ2-2; 9 bases fit TRBD2. V was clipped by 4 bases and J by 7 bases; unmatched bases: 11. The CDR3 runs 16 residues. Germline V lookup: CDR1 SGHRS, CDR2 YFSETQ. The DNA for the CDR3 is TGCGCCAGCAGCGGGAGGCCAGCGGGAGGTGACGGGGAGCTGTTTTTT. Translation gives CASSGRPAGGDGELFF.

V usage is TRBV7-9 and J usage is TRBJ2-4, with a possible D match to TRBD1 (5 bases). In germline, CDR1 is SEHNR, CDR2 FQNEAQ (reference sequence). This CDR3 comprises 16 residues. The germline V and J ends were trimmed by 5 bases and 0 bases, with 14 bases remaining between them. The CDR3 DNA follows: TGTGCCAGCAGCCCCGCCAGGGTCCTAGCCAAAAACATTCAGTACTTC. As protein: CASSPARVLAKNIQYF.

J is TRBJ1-3 and V is TRBV6-6; 7 bases fit TRBD1. The length of the CDR3 is 16 residues. After removal of 2 bases from V and 0 bases from J, the junction contained 4 bases not matched to a gene. Germline CDR1 and CDR2: MNHNY and SVGAGI (reference sequence). The CDR3 DNA reads as TGTGCCAGCAGTTACCAGACAGGGCTCTCTGGAAACACCATATATTTT. It translates to CASSYQTGLSGNTIYF.

This CDR3 is CASSLDPQGGNEQFF. Written as DNA, the CDR3 is TGTGCCAGCAGCTTGGATCCCCAGGGGGGAAATGAGCAGTTCTTC. The chain carries TRBV5-6 and TRBJ2-1; tentatively, D is TRBD1 (7 bases). Germline V gene sequence: CDR1 SGHDT, CDR2 YYEEEE. The CDR3 is 15 amino acids. Trimming pared 0 bases from V and 7 bases from J, leaving 14 bases between.

This clone has only one observation. The gene calls are TRBV10-2 and TRBJ2-2; D is possibly TRBD2 (6 bases). Germline lookup yields CDR1 WSHSY and CDR2 SAAADI. The CDR3 totals 15 residues. V lost 4 bases to trimming and J lost 3 bases, with 12 bases between them. The CDR3 protein is CASSANGGDTGELFF. CDR3 in DNA: TGCGCCAGCAGTGCTAATGGCGGGGACACCGGGGAGCTGTTTTTT.

The chain recombines TRBV15 with TRBJ2-1; D gene uncertain. Trimming pared 5 bases from V and 5 bases from J, leaving 10 bases between. CDR1 and CDR2 (germline): LNHNV, YYDKDF (reference sequence). This CDR3 is built from 13 residues. CDR3 in amino acids: CATSGPRHNEQFF. The CDR3 DNA reads TGTGCCACCAGCGGCCCCAGGCACAATGAGCAGTTCTTC.